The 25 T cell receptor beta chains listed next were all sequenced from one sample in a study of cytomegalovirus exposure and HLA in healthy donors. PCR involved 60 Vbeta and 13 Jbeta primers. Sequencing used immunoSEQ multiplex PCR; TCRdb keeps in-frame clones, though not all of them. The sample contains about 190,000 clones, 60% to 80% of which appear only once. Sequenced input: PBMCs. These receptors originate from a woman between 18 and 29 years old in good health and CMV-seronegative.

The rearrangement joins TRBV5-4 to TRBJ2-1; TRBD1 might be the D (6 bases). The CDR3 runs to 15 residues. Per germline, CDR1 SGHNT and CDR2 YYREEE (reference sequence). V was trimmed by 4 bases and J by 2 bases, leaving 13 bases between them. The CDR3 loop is CASSRRGGAYNEQFF. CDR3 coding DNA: TGTGCCAGCAGCCGTCGAGGGGGAGCCTACAATGAGCAGTTCTTC.

The CDR3 sequence: CASTVVGGYNNEQFF. The CDR3 nucleotides are TGTGCCAGCACCGTAGTGGGGGGGTACAATAATGAGCAGTTCTTC. V gene TRBV27 combines with J gene TRBJ2-1; TRBD2 matches 7 bases. J gave up 7 bases and V 7 bases, and 13 bases lay outside the gene matches. The CDR3 spans 15 residues. The germline V gene encodes CDR1 MNHEY and CDR2 SMNVEV (reference sequence).

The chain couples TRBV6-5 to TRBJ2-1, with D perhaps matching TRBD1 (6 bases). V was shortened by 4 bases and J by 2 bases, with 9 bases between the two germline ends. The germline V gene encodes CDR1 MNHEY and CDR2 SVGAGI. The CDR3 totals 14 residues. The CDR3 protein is CASSLTGTYNEQFF. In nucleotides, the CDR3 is TGTGCCAGCAGTTTGACAGGAACCTACAATGAGCAGTTCTTC.

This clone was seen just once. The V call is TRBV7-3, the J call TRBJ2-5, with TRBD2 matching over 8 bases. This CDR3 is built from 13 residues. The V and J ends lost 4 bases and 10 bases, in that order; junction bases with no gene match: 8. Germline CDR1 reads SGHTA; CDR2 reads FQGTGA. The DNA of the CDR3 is TGTGCCAGCAGCTCGAGTCAGCGGGGGCACCAGTACTTC. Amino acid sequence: CASSSSQRGHQYF.

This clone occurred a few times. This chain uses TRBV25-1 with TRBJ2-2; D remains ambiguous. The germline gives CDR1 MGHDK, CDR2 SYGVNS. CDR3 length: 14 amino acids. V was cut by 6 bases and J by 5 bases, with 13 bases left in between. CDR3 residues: CASRPSLLTGELFF. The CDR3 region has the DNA TGTGCCAGCAGACCGTCACTCTTAACCGGGGAGCTGTTTTTT.

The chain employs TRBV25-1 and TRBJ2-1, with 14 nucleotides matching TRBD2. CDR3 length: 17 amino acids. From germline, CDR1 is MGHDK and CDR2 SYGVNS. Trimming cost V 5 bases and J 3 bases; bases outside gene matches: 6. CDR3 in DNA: TGTGCCAGCAGTTCAGCGACTAGCGGGAGGGGCTACAATGAGCAGTTCTTC. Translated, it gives CASSSATSGRGYNEQFF.

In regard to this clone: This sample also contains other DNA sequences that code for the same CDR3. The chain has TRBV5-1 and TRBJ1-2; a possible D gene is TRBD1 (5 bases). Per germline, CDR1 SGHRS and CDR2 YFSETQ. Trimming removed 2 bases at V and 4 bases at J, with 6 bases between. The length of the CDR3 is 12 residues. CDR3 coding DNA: TGCGCCAGCAGCTTAGACAGCTATGGCTACACCTTC. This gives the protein CASSLDSYGYTF. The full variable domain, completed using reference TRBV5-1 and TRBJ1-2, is KAGVTQTPRYLIKTRGQQVTLSCSPISGHRSVSWYQQTPGQGLQFLFEYFSETQRNKGNFPGRFSGRQFSNSRSEMNVSTLELGDSALYLCASSLDSYGYTFGSGTRLTVV.

CDR3 bases: TGTGCCAGCAGCATTGGACTAGCGGGGACCAGCTCCTACAATGAGCAGTTCTTC. Amino acids: CASSIGLAGTSSYNEQFF. This chain joins TRBV7-9 and TRBJ2-1; 12 bases match TRBD2. Germline CDR1 SEHNR, CDR2 FQNEAQ (reference sequence). The CDR3 length is 18 residues. V trimming: 5 bases; J trimming: 0 bases; junction bases outside the gene matches: 8.

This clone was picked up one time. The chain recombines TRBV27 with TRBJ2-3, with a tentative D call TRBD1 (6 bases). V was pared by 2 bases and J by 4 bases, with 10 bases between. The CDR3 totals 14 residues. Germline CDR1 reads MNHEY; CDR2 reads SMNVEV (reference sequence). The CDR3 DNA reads TGTGCCAGCAGTTTACACAGGGTTGCAGATACGCAGTATTTT. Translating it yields CASSLHRVADTQYF.

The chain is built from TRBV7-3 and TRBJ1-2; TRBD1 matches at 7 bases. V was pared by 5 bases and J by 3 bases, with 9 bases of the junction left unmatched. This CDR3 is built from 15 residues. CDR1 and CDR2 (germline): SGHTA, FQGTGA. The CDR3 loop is CASSPYDREDYGYTF. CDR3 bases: TGTGCCAGCAGCCCCTACGACAGGGAAGACTATGGCTACACCTTC.

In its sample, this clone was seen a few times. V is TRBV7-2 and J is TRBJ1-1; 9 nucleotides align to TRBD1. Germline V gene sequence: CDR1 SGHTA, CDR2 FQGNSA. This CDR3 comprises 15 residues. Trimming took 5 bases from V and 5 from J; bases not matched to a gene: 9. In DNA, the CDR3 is TGTGCCAGCAGCCCGTCCGGGACAGGGAGGACTGAAGCTTTCTTT. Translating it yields CASSPSGTGRTEAFF.

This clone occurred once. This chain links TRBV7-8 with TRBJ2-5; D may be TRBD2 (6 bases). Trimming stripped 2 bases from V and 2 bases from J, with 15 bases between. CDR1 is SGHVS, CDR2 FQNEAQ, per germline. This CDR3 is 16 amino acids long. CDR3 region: CASSLWASAQQETQYF. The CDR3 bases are TGTGCCAGCAGCTTATGGGCTAGCGCTCAACAAGAGACCCAGTACTTC.

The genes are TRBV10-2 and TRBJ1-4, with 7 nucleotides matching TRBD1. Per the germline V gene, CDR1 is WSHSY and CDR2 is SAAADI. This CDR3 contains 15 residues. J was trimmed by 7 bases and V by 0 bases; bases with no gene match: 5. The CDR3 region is CASSESGGGGEKLFF. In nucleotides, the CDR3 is TGCGCCAGCAGTGAGTCTGGAGGGGGCGGTGAAAAACTGTTTTTT.

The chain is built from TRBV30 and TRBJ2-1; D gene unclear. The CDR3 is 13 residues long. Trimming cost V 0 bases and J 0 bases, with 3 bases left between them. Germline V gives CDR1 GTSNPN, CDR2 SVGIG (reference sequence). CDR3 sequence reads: CAWSVNSYNEQFF. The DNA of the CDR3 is TGTGCCTGGAGTGTCAACTCCTACAATGAGCAGTTCTTC.

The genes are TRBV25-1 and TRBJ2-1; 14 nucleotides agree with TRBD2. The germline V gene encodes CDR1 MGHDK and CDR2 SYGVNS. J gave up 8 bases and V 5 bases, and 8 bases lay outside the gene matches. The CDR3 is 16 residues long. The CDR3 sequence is CASSSGRGLAGDEQFF. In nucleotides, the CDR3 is TGTGCCAGCAGTTCAGGCCGGGGACTAGCGGGAGATGAGCAGTTCTTC.

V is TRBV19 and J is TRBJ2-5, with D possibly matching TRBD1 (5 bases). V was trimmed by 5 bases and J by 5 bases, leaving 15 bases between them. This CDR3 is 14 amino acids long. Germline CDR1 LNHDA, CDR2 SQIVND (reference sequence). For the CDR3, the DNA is TGTGCCAGTAGTCTCGACAGAGGACGTGAGACCCAGTACTTC. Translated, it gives CASSLDRGRETQYF.

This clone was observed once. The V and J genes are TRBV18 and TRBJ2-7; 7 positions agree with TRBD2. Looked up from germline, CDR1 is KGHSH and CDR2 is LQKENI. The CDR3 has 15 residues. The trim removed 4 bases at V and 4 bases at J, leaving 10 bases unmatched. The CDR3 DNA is TGTGCCAGCTCACTTCCCCTGCGGGGGACGTACGAGCAGTACTTC. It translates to CASSLPLRGTYEQYF.

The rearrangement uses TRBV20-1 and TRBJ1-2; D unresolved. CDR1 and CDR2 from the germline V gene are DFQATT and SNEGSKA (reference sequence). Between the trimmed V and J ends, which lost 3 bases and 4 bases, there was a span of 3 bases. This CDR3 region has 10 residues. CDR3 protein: CSASLYGYTF. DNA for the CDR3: TGCAGTGCTAGCCTCTATGGCTACACCTTC.

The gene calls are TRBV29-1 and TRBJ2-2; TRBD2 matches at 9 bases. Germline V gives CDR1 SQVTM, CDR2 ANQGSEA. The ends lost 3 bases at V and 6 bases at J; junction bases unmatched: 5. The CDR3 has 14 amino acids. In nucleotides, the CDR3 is TGCAGCGTTGATGGGCGGGGGGGGTCCGGGGAGCTGTTTTTT. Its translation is CSVDGRGGSGELFF.

The CDR3 sequence is CASRSTGANTEAFF. DNA of the CDR3: TGTGCCAGCAGAAGCACAGGGGCGAACACTGAAGCTTTCTTT. The chain has TRBV5-6 and TRBJ1-1, with TRBD1 identical over 7 bases. CDR3 length: 14 residues. Germline CDR1 reads SGHDT; CDR2 reads YYEEEE. V shed 5 bases, J shed 1 base, and the junction held 5 bases outside the gene matches.

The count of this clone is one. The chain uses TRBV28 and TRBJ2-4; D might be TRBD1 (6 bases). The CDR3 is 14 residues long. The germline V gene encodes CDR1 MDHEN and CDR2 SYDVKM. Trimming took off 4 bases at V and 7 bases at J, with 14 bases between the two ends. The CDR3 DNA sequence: TGTGCCAGCAGTTCCACAGGGCTGAGCAACATTCAGTACTTC. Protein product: CASSSTGLSNIQYF.

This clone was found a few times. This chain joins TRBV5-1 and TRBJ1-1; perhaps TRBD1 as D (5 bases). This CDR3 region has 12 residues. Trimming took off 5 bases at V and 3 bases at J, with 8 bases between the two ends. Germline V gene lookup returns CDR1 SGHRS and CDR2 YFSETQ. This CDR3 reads CASRGGDTEAFF. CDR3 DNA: TGCGCCAGCAGGGGAGGGGACACTGAAGCTTTCTTT.

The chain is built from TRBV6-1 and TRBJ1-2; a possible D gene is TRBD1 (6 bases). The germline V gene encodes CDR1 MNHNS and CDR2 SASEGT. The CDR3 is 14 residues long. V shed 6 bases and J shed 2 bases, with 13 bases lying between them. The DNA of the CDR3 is TGTGCCAGCAGCCCTGCTGGACAGAACTATGGCTACACCTTC. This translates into CASSPAGQNYGYTF.

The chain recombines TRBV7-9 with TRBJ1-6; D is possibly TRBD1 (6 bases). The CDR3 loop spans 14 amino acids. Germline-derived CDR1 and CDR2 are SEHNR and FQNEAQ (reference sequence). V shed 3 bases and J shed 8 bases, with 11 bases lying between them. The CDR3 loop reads CASSLGGLDSPLHF. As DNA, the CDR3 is TGTGCCAGCAGCTTGGGGGGGCTAGATTCACCCCTCCACTTT.

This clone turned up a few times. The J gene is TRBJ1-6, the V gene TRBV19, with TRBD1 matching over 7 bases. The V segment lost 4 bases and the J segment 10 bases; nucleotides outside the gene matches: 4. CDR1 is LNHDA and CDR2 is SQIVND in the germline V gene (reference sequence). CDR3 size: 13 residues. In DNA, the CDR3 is TGTGCCAGTAGTAACAGGGGAAACTCACCCCTCCACTTT. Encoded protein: CASSNRGNSPLHF.